Ten or more counts support the clone carrying this TCR beta chain. The antigen is undetermined. Unique molecular identifiers tagged individual cDNA molecules. One entry per CDR3 protein results from TCRdb running MiXCR on the 5' RACE reads. The data show 98,000 or so distinct CDR3 sequences, about 11% seen once. This sample was taken from a study of early T cells in non-severe SARS-CoV-2 infection. Overall study findings and caveats: Anti-spike CD8 responses were favored in VDJdb matching, and private and CD4 specificities were missed.

Trimming stripped 4 bases from V and 3 bases from J, with 5 bases between. This CDR3 has 13 amino acids. Germline-derived CDR1 and CDR2 are SGHRS and YFSETQ. This chain connects TRBV5-1 to TRBJ1-6; no clear D gene. Sequencing input: whole blood. The receptor was derived from an adult who was a healthcare worker with PCR-confirmed SARS-CoV-2 infection or an uninfected control (not recorded which). The CDR3 spells CASSGDYNSPLHF. The CDR3 region has the DNA TGCGCCAGCAGCGGGGACTATAATTCACCCCTCCACTTT.